What follows are 21 T cell receptor beta chains derived from one specimen sequenced in a study of T cells in localized non-small cell lung cancer. The data were produced by immunoSEQ multiplex PCR, yet TCRdb's version contains in-frame clones alone and is incomplete. The sample records 70,000 or so clones, about 81% being singletons. This material consisted of peripheral blood, taken before any cancer treatment. The receptors stem from a female donor of 60 years or more with stage I lung adenocarcinoma.

J is TRBJ1-5 and V is TRBV2, with D uncertain. The germline V gene encodes CDR1 SNHLY and CDR2 FYNNEI. The CDR3 spans 14 residues. V was pared by 10 bases and J by 3 bases, with 16 bases between. The CDR3 loop reads CANRVEGINQPQHF. CDR3 nucleotide sequence: TGTGCCAATCGAGTGGAGGGTATCAATCAGCCCCAGCATTTT.

The V call is TRBV18, the J call TRBJ2-5; D is ambiguous. V was clipped by 2 bases and J by 1 base, with 8 bases between them. Per the germline V gene, CDR1 is KGHSH and CDR2 is LQKENI. The CDR3 runs to 14 residues. CDR3: CASSPGRPQETQYF. The CDR3 bases are TGTGCCAGCTCACCAGGACGGCCCCAAGAGACCCAGTACTTC. The full variable domain, its missing parts supplied by reference TRBV18 and TRBJ2-5, is NAGVMQNPRHLVRRRGQEARLRCSPMKGHSHVYWYRQLPEEGLKFMVYLQKENIIDESGMPKERFSAEFPKEGPSILRIQQVVRGDSAAYFCASSPGRPQETQYFGPGTRLLVL.

The CDR3 loop is CASSPGRGTDTQYF. The DNA of the CDR3 is TGTGCCAGCTCACCTGGGCGGGGGACAGATACGCAGTATTTT. The genes are TRBV11-3 and TRBJ2-3, with 7 bases matching TRBD2. The CDR3 has 14 amino acids. J lost 3 bases, V lost 8 bases, and 8 bases had no gene match. CDR1 and CDR2 from the germline V gene are SGHNT and YENEEA.

V and J are TRBV5-5 and TRBJ1-1; D remains unclear. This CDR3 is 11 amino acids long. V was trimmed by 1 base and J by 8 bases, leaving 6 bases between them. Germline CDR1 is SGHKS and CDR2 is YYEKEE (reference sequence). This CDR3 is CASSLKEEAFF. CDR3 nucleotides: TGTGCCAGCAGCTTGAAAGAGGAAGCTTTCTTT. Filled out from reference TRBV5-5 and TRBJ1-1, the complete variable domain reads DAGVTQSPTHLIKTRGQQVTLRCSPISGHKSVSWYQQVLGQGPQFIFQYYEKEERGRGNFPDRFSARQFPNYSSELNVNALLLGDSALYLCASSLKEEAFFGQGTRLTVV.

The chain couples TRBV27 to TRBJ2-7, with 8 nucleotides matching TRBD1. The CDR3 is 19 residues long. The germline gives CDR1 MNHEY, CDR2 SMNVEV (reference sequence). J was trimmed by 3 bases and V by 5 bases; bases with no gene match: 21. The CDR3 loop is CASSQSQGARAALFYEQYF. The DNA of the CDR3 is TGTGCCAGCAGTCAGAGCCAGGGGGCGAGGGCCGCTTTGTTCTACGAGCAGTACTTC.

V gene TRBV27 combines with J gene TRBJ2-3; TRBD2 matches 8 bases. CDR1 MNHEY and CDR2 SMNVEV come from the germline V gene (reference sequence). V lost 0 bases to trimming and J lost 4 bases; unmatched junction nucleotides: 6. The CDR3 spans 16 residues. The CDR3 loop is CASSLSSGTLADTQYF. Here the CDR3 DNA reads TGTGCCAGCAGTTTATCTAGCGGGACGTTGGCAGATACGCAGTATTTT.

The chain uses TRBV10-3 and TRBJ1-2; D may be TRBD1 (6 bases). The CDR3 totals 14 residues. CDR1 and CDR2 from the germline V gene are ENHRY and SYGVKD. Trimming shortened V by 4 bases and J by 1 base, and 10 bases separated the two germline ends. CDR3 sequence: CAISVSDSNYGYTF. The CDR3 DNA sequence: TGTGCCATCAGTGTATCGGACAGTAACTATGGCTACACCTTC.

With respect to this clone: Here the CDR3 omits its conserved ending phenylalanine or tryptophan, so a read error is the likely source. Here the CDR3 reads CSVGTGGTRTSPTKNIQYL. In nucleotides, the CDR3 is TGCAGCGTGGGAACGGGGGGGACGCGGACCTCCCCGACCAAAAACATTCAGTACCTC. The genes are TRBV29-1 and TRBJ2-4, with 8 bases matching TRBD2. Unmatched junction bases numbered 21, after V lost 6 bases and J lost 2 bases. In germline, CDR1 is SQVTM, CDR2 ANQGSEA. There are 19 residues in the CDR3.

The chain uses TRBV19 and TRBJ2-5; D possibly corresponds to TRBD2 (5 bases). The CDR3 is 14 residues long. The germline gives CDR1 LNHDA, CDR2 SQIVND (reference sequence). The V and J ends lost 2 bases and 0 bases respectively, with 7 bases between them. The CDR3 loop reads CASSIREYQETQYF. CDR3 bases: TGTGCCAGTAGTATAAGGGAGTACCAAGAGACCCAGTACTTC.

This rearrangement joins TRBV19 to TRBJ2-3; D is unclear. The CDR3 loop spans 13 amino acids. V lost 9 bases and J lost 2, with 12 bases in between. The germline CDR1 and CDR2 sequences are LNHDA and SQIVND (reference sequence). Written as DNA, the CDR3 is TGTGCCAGCACCCCCAGGTTCACAGATACGCAGTATTTT. This encodes CASTPRFTDTQYF.

This clone showed up just once. The gene calls are TRBV28 and TRBJ2-7, with 9 bases that match TRBD1. CDR1 and CDR2 from the germline V gene are MDHEN and SYDVKM. Trimming cost V 0 bases and J 1 base; bases outside gene matches: 7. The CDR3 contains 17 residues. The CDR3 is CASSLWAGTGSSYEQYF. The CDR3 DNA reads as TGTGCCAGCAGTTTATGGGCCGGGACAGGGTCATCCTACGAGCAGTACTTC.

V usage is TRBV5-1 and J usage is TRBJ1-1; TRBD1 agrees at 9 bases. Germline CDR1 is SGHRS and CDR2 is YFSETQ. V lost 5 bases, J lost 3 bases, and 8 bases stayed unmatched. The CDR3 runs to 15 residues. CDR3 loop: CASSEQGAGDTEAFF. In DNA form, the CDR3 reads TGCGCCAGCAGTGAACAGGGGGCGGGGGACACTGAAGCTTTCTTT. The full variable domain, rest sourced from reference TRBV5-1 and TRBJ1-1, is KAGVTQTPRYLIKTRGQQVTLSCSPISGHRSVSWYQQTPGQGLQFLFEYFSETQRNKGNFPGRFSGRQFSNSRSEMNVSTLELGDSALYLCASSEQGAGDTEAFFGQGTRLTVV.

This chain connects TRBV7-9 to TRBJ2-7; D unresolved. Trimming took 5 bases from V and 0 from J, leaving 8 bases between them. This CDR3 comprises 13 residues. Germline-derived CDR1 and CDR2 are SEHNR and FQNEAQ (reference sequence). CDR3: CASSLGPSYEQYF. CDR3 sequence (DNA): TGTGCCAGCAGCCTTGGACCCTCCTACGAGCAGTACTTC.

The V call is TRBV5-1, the J call TRBJ2-7; maybe TRBD1 (6 bases). The germline V gene encodes CDR1 SGHRS and CDR2 YFSETQ. V was shortened by 4 bases and J by 5 bases, with 13 bases between the two germline ends. The CDR3 covers 13 residues. The CDR3 is CASSTTGSHEQYF. In DNA, the CDR3 is TGCGCCAGCAGCACAACAGGGTCTCACGAGCAGTACTTC.

The J gene is TRBJ2-2, the V gene TRBV2, with a tentative D call TRBD2 (6 bases). Germline loops: CDR1 SNHLY, CDR2 FYNNEI. The CDR3 has 14 amino acids. The V end lost 5 bases, the J end lost 3 bases, and 10 bases lay between the germline ends. CDR3 sequence reads: CASSPGLHTGELFF. CDR3 in DNA: TGTGCCAGCAGTCCCGGACTACACACCGGGGAGCTGTTTTTT.

The chain recombines TRBV7-9 with TRBJ1-2, with D hard to call. This CDR3 comprises 12 residues. V was shortened by 2 bases and J by 5 bases, with 6 bases between the two germline ends. From germline, CDR1 is SEHNR and CDR2 FQNEAQ (reference sequence). The CDR3 reads CASSLTEYGYTF. CDR3 nucleotides: TGTGCCAGCAGCTTAACGGAGTATGGCTACACCTTC.

The chain couples TRBV4-1 to TRBJ2-3; D gene uncertain. With 4 bases removed from V and 1 base from J, the gap between germline ends came to 12 bases. The length of the CDR3 is 15 residues. Germline loops: CDR1 MGHRA, CDR2 YSYEKL. CDR3 sequence (DNA): TGCGCCAGCAGCCCAACCGACATAGGCACAGATACGCAGTATTTT. It yields the protein CASSPTDIGTDTQYF.

Only one count was recorded for this clone. The chain uses TRBV18 and TRBJ2-1; D uncertain. The V gene lost 3 bases and the J gene lost 8 bases, with 5 bases spanning the gap. This CDR3 comprises 11 residues. Looked up from germline, CDR1 is KGHSH and CDR2 is LQKENI. The CDR3: CASSPLDEQFF. CDR3 nucleotides: TGTGCCAGCTCACCCCTGGATGAGCAGTTCTTC. Using reference TRBV18 and TRBJ2-1 for the parts outside the CDR3, the full variable domain is NAGVMQNPRHLVRRRGQEARLRCSPMKGHSHVYWYRQLPEEGLKFMVYLQKENIIDESGMPKERFSAEFPKEGPSILRIQQVVRGDSAAYFCASSPLDEQFFGPGTRLTVL.

The chain has TRBV7-2 and TRBJ2-5, with 8 bases fitting TRBD2. Germline assignment: CDR1 SGHTA and CDR2 FQGNSA. J was trimmed by 1 base and V by 5 bases; bases with no gene match: 18. This CDR3 is 19 amino acids long. The CDR3 reads CASSPSWERTGGTQETQYF. In nucleotides, the CDR3 is TGTGCCAGCAGCCCCTCCTGGGAGCGGACGGGAGGGACCCAAGAGACCCAGTACTTC.

The chain joins TRBV2 to TRBJ2-3; no definite D call. The CDR3 contains 12 residues. Trimming took off 7 bases at V and 2 bases at J, with 7 bases between the two ends. Germline CDR1 and CDR2: SNHLY and FYNNEI. This CDR3 is CASTSFTDTQYF. DNA for the CDR3: TGTGCCAGCACCTCCTTCACAGATACGCAGTATTTT. The full variable domain, its missing parts supplied by reference TRBV2 and TRBJ2-3, is EPEVTQTPSHQVTQMGQEVILRCVPISNHLYFYWYRQILGQKVEFLVSFYNNEISEKSEIFDDQFSVERPDGSNFTLKIRSTKLEDSAMYFCASTSFTDTQYFGPGTRLTVL.

This sequence joins TRBV2 and TRBJ1-5; maybe TRBD1 (6 bases). The CDR3 is 13 residues long. Trimming took 6 bases from V and 5 from J, leaving 11 bases between them. Germline CDR1 is SNHLY and CDR2 is FYNNEI. The CDR3 loop is CASRNRADQPQHF. For the CDR3, the DNA is TGTGCCAGCAGGAACAGGGCCGATCAGCCCCAGCATTTT.